This T cell receptor (beta chain) is from a study of lymphopenia after photon versus proton radiotherapy. Notes on this clone: The antigen is undetermined.

Study-wide results and caveats: Under photons, naive T cells and diversity fell while effector/memory populations rose. Authors raise, but do not show, better survival with proton therapy. Oligoclonal CD8+ Temra expansion after nadir drove photon patients' diversity drop.

Produced via immunoSEQ multiplex PCR; TCRdb's table is partial and in-frame only. This table holds roughly 25,000 clones, over 80% found once. The CDR3 has 14 residues. V gave up 5 bases and J gave up 5 bases, with 12 bases separating them. Germline V gene sequence: CDR1 SGHTA, CDR2 FQGTGA. Here the sequenced sample was peripheral blood, taken from a patient treated with photon-based radiotherapy. This TCR derives from a man aged 45 to 65 with gastric cancer. The chain combines TRBV7-3 with TRBJ2-2; D is perhaps TRBD1 or TRBD2 (5 bases each). The CDR3 DNA follows: TGTGCCAGCAGCCCAAACGGGGCGACCGGGGAGCTGTTTTTT. Translation: CASSPNGATGELFF.